A single sample gave rise to the 26 T cell receptor beta chains below, sequenced in a study of blood T cells in healthy people across ages (dated by TCRdb to the mid-2010s). The protocol used for the library was 5' RACE. Sequencing used an Illumina HiSeq 2500. A second roughly 6 to 11 cycle PCR used a sample-barcoded 5' primer and a J-beta primer mix. Through fastp at Q25 and MiXCR, TCRdb rebuilt clones from the public reads, retaining in-frame beta chains. Each CDR3 protein appears once, grouped with its most common genes and DNA. This sample lists approximately 800,000 distinct CDR3 sequences; 36% were detected once. The ten largest clones represent 13% of the sample. Sequencing was performed on blood. The receptors here all came from a man between 18 and 29 years old in good health.

This clonotype was detected a few times. The chain joins TRBV25-1 to TRBJ1-2, with 9 bases that match TRBD1. This CDR3 region has 14 residues. The V gene's germline CDR1 is MGHDK and CDR2 SYGVNS. V trimming: 2 bases; J trimming: 5 bases; junction bases outside the gene matches: 3. CDR3 loop: CASSERDRGYGYTF. The CDR3 DNA is TGTGCCAGCAGTGAAAGAGACAGGGGGTATGGCTACACCTTC.

This rearrangement joins TRBV4-3 to TRBJ1-4, with no clear D. The ends were cut back, 0 bases at V and 4 bases at J, with 12 bases in the middle. Per the germline V gene, CDR1 is LGHNA and CDR2 is YSLEER. This CDR3 region has 16 residues. The chain's CDR3 is CASSQDSSRHNEKLFF. CDR3 sequence (DNA): TGCGCCAGCAGCCAAGATTCTTCCAGGCATAATGAAAAACTGTTTTTT.

As DNA, the CDR3 is TGCGCCAGCAGCCCGGGGCCCCATAGCTCCTACAATGAGCAGTTCTTC. Its protein product is CASSPGPHSSYNEQFF. The rearrangement uses TRBV5-1 and TRBJ2-1; either TRBD1 or TRBD2 may supply D (5 bases each). The CDR3 consists of 16 residues. V was trimmed by 4 bases and J by 0 bases, leaving 14 bases between them. Germline-derived CDR1 and CDR2 are SGHRS and YFSETQ.

V usage is TRBV29-1 and J usage is TRBJ2-3, with a tentative D call TRBD2 (6 bases). There are 14 residues in the CDR3. Trimming took 1 base from V and 4 from J, leaving 12 bases between them. The germline gives CDR1 SQVTM, CDR2 ANQGSEA. The CDR3 is CSVEAGDGSDTQYF. CDR3 nucleotide sequence: TGCAGCGTTGAAGCGGGAGATGGGTCAGATACGCAGTATTTT.

The chain employs TRBV15 and TRBJ1-1, with 7 bases matching TRBD1. This CDR3 contains 15 residues. V gave up 4 bases and J gave up 1 base; unmatched junction bases: 6. From germline, CDR1 is LNHNV and CDR2 YYDKDF (reference sequence). The CDR3 region has the DNA TGTGCCACCAGCAAAGGGGGCTTCGCGAACACTGAAGCTTTCTTT. Its translation: CATSKGGFANTEAFF.

V is TRBV12-3 or TRBV12-4 and J is TRBJ1-2, with 7 bases identical to TRBD1. V trimming: 4 bases; J trimming: 6 bases; junction bases outside the gene matches: 11. CDR3 size: 15 residues. The CDR3 protein is CASSYRQGGVDGYTF. The CDR3 nucleotides read TGTGCCAGCAGTTACCGACAGGGTGGGGTCGATGGCTACACCTTC.

The rearrangement uses TRBV20-1 and TRBJ2-7, with D possibly being TRBD2 (7 bases). CDR1 DFQATT and CDR2 SNEGSKA come from the germline V gene (reference sequence). There are 14 residues in the CDR3. Between the trimmed V and J ends, which lost 3 bases and 0 bases, there was a span of 12 bases. CDR3 loop: CSASPGGLSYEQYF. The CDR3 DNA sequence: TGCAGTGCTAGTCCGGGGGGCCTCTCCTACGAGCAGTACTTC.

This chain joins TRBV12-3 or TRBV12-4 and TRBJ1-1; 10 bases are a match to TRBD1. V lost 5 bases, J lost 4 bases, and 13 bases stayed unmatched. This CDR3 is 17 amino acids long. The CDR3 nucleotides are TGTGCCAGCAGTCCCGGGACAGGGGAGAAGTCAGGCACTGAAGCTTTCTTT. Amino acids: CASSPGTGEKSGTEAFF.

This clonotype came up many times. The J gene is TRBJ2-7, the V gene TRBV12-3 or TRBV12-4, with D perhaps TRBD1 or TRBD2 (5 bases each). This CDR3 has 14 amino acids. V lost 7 bases and J 0 bases, leaving 13 bases between the germline ends. CDR3 sequence reads: CASNRRGTSYEQYF. CDR3 nucleotides: TGTGCCAGCAATCGCCGAGGGACCTCCTACGAGCAGTACTTC.

This sequence joins TRBV20-1 and TRBJ1-2, with no clear D. V lost 3 bases, J lost 4 bases, and 12 bases lay in between. The CDR3 contains 13 residues. Per the germline V gene, CDR1 is DFQATT and CDR2 is SNEGSKA (reference sequence). CDR3 loop: CSASDAPGYGYTF. DNA for the CDR3: TGCAGTGCTAGTGATGCCCCTGGCTATGGCTACACCTTC.

This clonotype was seen repeatedly, ten times or more. The CDR3 reads CASSLGQGLEGTEAFF. In nucleotides, the CDR3 is TGTGCCAGCAGCCTGGGACAGGGGCTGGAGGGGACTGAAGCTTTCTTT. J is TRBJ1-1 and V is TRBV5-5; 10 bases line up with TRBD1. Unmatched junction bases numbered 11, after V lost 4 bases and J lost 5 bases. Germline V CDR1 and CDR2: SGHKS, YYEKEE (reference sequence). The CDR3 length is 16 residues. Variable domain in full (rest from reference TRBV5-5 and TRBJ1-1): DAGVTQSPTHLIKTRGQQVTLRCSPISGHKSVSWYQQVLGQGPQFIFQYYEKEERGRGNFPDRFSARQFPNYSSELNVNALLLGDSALYLCASSLGQGLEGTEAFFGQGTRLTVV.

This clonotype was counted between two and nine times. The V gene is TRBV9, the J gene TRBJ2-5; D possibly corresponds to TRBD2 (5 bases). The length of the CDR3 is 15 residues. Trimming removed 1 base from V and 2 bases from J, with 12 bases in between. Germline assignment: CDR1 SGDLS and CDR2 YYNGEE. The CDR3 DNA reads TGTGCCAGCAGCGTACTCCCCGCGGGTCAAGAGACCCAGTACTTC. Protein: CASSVLPAGQETQYF.

This clonotype was seen a handful of times. The genes are TRBV29-1 and TRBJ1-2; no reliable D call. Germline assignment: CDR1 SQVTM and CDR2 ANQGSEA. The CDR3 totals 13 residues. Trimming cost V 6 bases and J 3 bases, with 14 bases left between them. Here the CDR3 reads CSVAGSPHYGYTF. CDR3 coding DNA: TGCAGCGTGGCCGGGAGCCCGCACTATGGCTACACCTTC.

The chain carries TRBV29-1 and TRBJ2-2; D unclear. This CDR3 contains 13 residues. The germline CDR1 and CDR2 sequences are SQVTM and ANQGSEA. V was cut by 7 bases and J by 9 bases, with 18 bases left in between. Here the CDR3 DNA reads TGCAGCGGAACTACGGAGAGTACCCGGGAGCTGTTTTTT. Its translation: CSGTTESTRELFF.

Ten or more counts support this clonotype. The junction differs from germline at one of its ends, possibly a read error. The chain recombines TRBV10-3 with TRBJ2-3; TRBD1 matches 7 bases. This CDR3 spans 14 amino acids. Germline loops: CDR1 ENHRY, CDR2 SYGVKD. CDR3 amino acids: CAIKGDRRTDTQYF. The DNA for the CDR3 is TGTGCGATCAAAGGGGACAGACGCACAGATACGCAGTATTTT.

The V gene is TRBV6-2 or TRBV6-3, the J gene TRBJ1-5; tentatively, D is TRBD1 (5 bases). CDR3 length: 15 amino acids. CDR1 MNHEY and CDR2 SVGEGT come from the germline V gene. V was shortened by 3 bases and J by 5 bases, with 14 bases between the two germline ends. This CDR3 is CASSYLGGRDQPQHF. CDR3 nucleotide sequence: TGTGCCAGCAGTTATTTGGGGGGTCGGGATCAGCCCCAGCATTTT.

The rearrangement links TRBV5-1 to TRBJ1-1, with unresolved D. The germline CDR1 and CDR2 sequences are SGHRS and YFSETQ. This CDR3 is 13 amino acids long. V was clipped by 4 bases and J by 1 base, with 8 bases between them. The CDR3 here is CASSIDTNTEAFF. For the CDR3, the DNA is TGCGCCAGCAGCATCGATACGAACACTGAAGCTTTCTTT.

The rearrangement joins TRBV12-3 or TRBV12-4 to TRBJ1-1; the D gene is possibly TRBD1 (6 bases). V was cut by 3 bases and J by 2 bases, with 22 bases left in between. The CDR3 has 18 residues. The DNA of the CDR3 is TGTGCCAGCAGTTTGGGGACCCAGGGGCAGTATTCAAACACTGAAGCTTTCTTT. As protein: CASSLGTQGQYSNTEAFF.

This clonotype was recorded once. One end of the junction does not line up with germline, which may come from a read error. This chain connects TRBV25-1 to TRBJ1-6, with D possibly TRBD1 on 6 matching bases. The germline CDR1 and CDR2 sequences are MGHDK and SYGVNS. The CDR3 covers 14 residues. As DNA, the CDR3 is TGTGCCAGCGGAAACAGGGATACGGATTCACCCCCCCACTTT. It encodes CASGNRDTDSPPHF.

J is TRBJ1-2 and V is TRBV20-1; 8 nucleotides agree with TRBD1. This CDR3 contains 15 residues. With 5 bases clipped from V and 3 bases from J, the junction kept 11 bases outside the gene matches. Germline CDR1 DFQATT, CDR2 SNEGSKA (reference sequence). The CDR3 coding sequence is TGCAGTGCTCGCAGGGGCAGGGGGCGATACTATGGCTACACCTTC. Amino acids: CSARRGRGRYYGYTF.

This clonotype showed up just a few times. The V gene is TRBV2, the J gene TRBJ2-7; TRBD2 aligns across 10 bases. Germline-derived CDR1 and CDR2 are SNHLY and FYNNEI. CDR3 length: 16 residues. Trimming removed 2 bases from V and 3 bases from J; junction bases left unmatched: 7. The CDR3 is CASSEPLAGVLYEQYF. For the CDR3, the DNA is TGTGCCAGCAGTGAACCTCTAGCGGGGGTTCTCTACGAGCAGTACTTC.

Only a few counts were recorded for this clonotype. This sequence joins TRBV4-2 and TRBJ1-6; 7 bases map to TRBD1. CDR1 is LGHNA and CDR2 is YNFKEQ in the germline V gene. V was clipped by 5 bases and J by 7 bases; unmatched bases: 8. The CDR3 runs to 15 residues. Here the CDR3 reads CASSANRRGNSPLHF. CDR3 nucleotide sequence: TGTGCCAGCAGCGCCAACCGCAGGGGGAATTCACCCCTCCACTTT.

The rearrangement links TRBV5-6 to TRBJ2-5; perhaps TRBD2 as D (6 bases). The V gene lost 6 bases and the J gene lost 2 bases, with 11 bases spanning the gap. The CDR3 runs 13 residues. CDR1 and CDR2 (germline): SGHDT, YYEEEE. The CDR3 protein is CASTRDFQETQYF. DNA for the CDR3: TGTGCCAGCACCCGGGACTTTCAAGAGACCCAGTACTTC.

The chain is built from TRBV4-1 and TRBJ1-4, with D tentatively TRBD1 (6 bases). Trimming removed 2 bases at V and 0 bases at J, with 10 bases between. The CDR3 has 16 residues. Germline assignment: CDR1 MGHRA and CDR2 YSYEKL. The CDR3 sequence is CASSQSGAATNEKLFF. For the CDR3, the DNA is TGCGCCAGCAGCCAATCAGGGGCAGCAACTAATGAAAAACTGTTTTTT.

This chain connects TRBV29-1 to TRBJ2-1; 12 nucleotides line up with TRBD1. Germline V gives CDR1 SQVTM, CDR2 ANQGSEA. The CDR3 has 15 residues. With 6 bases clipped from V and 8 bases from J, the junction kept 11 bases outside the gene matches. The DNA for the CDR3 is TGCAGCGTCGGGGGACAGGGGGCCCCTCGCCATGAGCAGTTCTTC. Encoded protein: CSVGGQGAPRHEQFF.

This rearrangement joins TRBV2 to TRBJ1-1; D not resolved. V was trimmed by 2 bases and J by 0 bases, leaving 4 bases between them. CDR3 length: 13 residues. Germline CDR1 and CDR2: SNHLY and FYNNEI. The CDR3 here is CASSERLNTEAFF. The CDR3 bases are TGTGCCAGCAGTGAACGTCTGAACACTGAAGCTTTCTTT.